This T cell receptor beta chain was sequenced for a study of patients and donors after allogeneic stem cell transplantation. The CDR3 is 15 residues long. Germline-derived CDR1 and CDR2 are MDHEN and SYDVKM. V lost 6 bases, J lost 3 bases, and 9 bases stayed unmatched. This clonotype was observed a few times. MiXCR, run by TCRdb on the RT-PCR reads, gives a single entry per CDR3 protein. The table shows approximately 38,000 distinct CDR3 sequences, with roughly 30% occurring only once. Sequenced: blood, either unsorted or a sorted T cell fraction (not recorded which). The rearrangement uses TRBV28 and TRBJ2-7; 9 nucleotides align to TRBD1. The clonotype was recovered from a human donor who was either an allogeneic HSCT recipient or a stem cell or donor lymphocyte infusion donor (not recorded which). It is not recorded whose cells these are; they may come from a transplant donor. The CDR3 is CASSPPGQGGYEQYF. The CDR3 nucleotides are TGTGCCAGCAGCCCCCCGGGACAGGGTGGCTACGAGCAGTACTTC.